The sequence of this T cell receptor beta chain was determined in a study of Ad26.COV2.S vaccination and SARS-CoV-2 variants (dated by TCRdb to the early 2020s). For context, the study as a whole: TCRbeta repertoire sequencing was used to assess the specificity and breadth of SARS-CoV-2-reactive T cell receptors after Ad26.COV2.S vaccination. A total of around 32 samples were included in the TCR-sequenced set, comprising 19 Ad26.COV2.S vaccine recipients, 5 placebo recipients and 8 SARS-CoV-2 convalescent individuals.

For this clone: It lacks a known antigen. No qualities accompany the bases; no much larger clone lies one base away.

Points the paper makes about the study in general: Compared with placebo recipients, Ad26.COV2.S recipients showed higher spike-specific TCR breadth (P = 0.0014). According to the authors, total T cell responses may have been underestimated by the TCR breadth and depth analyses. After vaccination, substantial breadth of spike-specific CD8+ and CD4+ T cell responses was reported. Vaccine and placebo recipients had comparable non-spike TCR breadth, which fits with the vaccine containing only spike.

The germline V gene gives CDR1 as SGHAT and CDR2 as FQNNGV. Trimming costs V 3 bases and J 0 bases, and their ends lie 6 bases apart. Spanning cysteine to phenylalanine, the CDR3 consists of 14 amino acids. Only CDR3 DNA remains: 42 bases, in frame from the first base. The immunoSEQ Assay was the method used to sequence TCRbeta CDR3 regions. After extraction, genomic DNA underwent amplification by bias-controlled multiplex PCR, followed by high-throughput sequencing. In the paper's pipeline: To quantify the absolute abundance of every unique TCRbeta CDR3 region, sequences were collapsed and filtered. T cell fraction was estimated by normalizing TCRbeta template counts to usable DNA, with usable DNA measured through amplification of reference genes found in all nucleated cells. Repertoire TCRs were annotated as SARS-CoV-2-specific by exact matching of V gene, CDR3 amino acid sequence and J gene to a known reactive TCR set. MIRA supplied the reference SARS-CoV-2 TCR set, which was filtered for enrichment in COVID-19-positive ImmuneCODE repertoires so that public or cross-reactive TCRs were removed. Using the MIRA antigens, annotated TCRs were further analysed by specific ORF or by position within an ORF. Breadth was defined as annotated unique rearrangements over total unique productive rearrangements; depth was the summed frequency of those rearrangements. Two-sided Wilcoxon rank-sum tests were used to compare TCR breadth between groups. Drawn from immuneACCESS, this table holds only the in-frame rearrangements with V and J called that TCRdb kept. Clones are partly lost; checked studies trace under half to an unresolved V gene and leave the rest unexplained. V and J calls and clone size come straight from that table; D and trimming were deduced from the DNA. The sample table holds roughly 180,000 clones, of which roughly 87% were seen once. The top ten clonotypes cover 5% to 6.5% of the sample.

The sample's time point, from its label and the paper: individuals recovered from natural SARS-CoV-2 infection. The rearrangement joined TRBV11-2 to TRBJ2-4; the D gene assignment is ambiguous. The sample here was peripheral blood, taken after recovery from COVID-19. This TCR was recovered from a human donor who had recovered from COVID-19. The DNA is TGTGCCAGCAGCTTGAATCTAGCCAAAAACATTCAGTACTTC. This codes for CASSLNLAKNIQYF. This CDR3, with the reference TRBV11-2 and TRBJ2-4 proteins standing in past its ends, gives the full variable domain EAGVAQSPRYKIIEKRQSVAFWCNPISGHATLYWYQQILGQGPKLLIQFQNNGVVDDSQLPKDRFSAERLKGVDSTLKIQPAKLEDSAVYLCASSLNLAKNIQYFGAGTRLSVL.